Following are 30 T cell receptor beta chains from one sample sequenced in a study of control samples from healthy donors and cancer patients. Data came from immunoSEQ multiplex PCR; TCRdb stores just in-frame clones and leaves some out. The repertoire holds 120,000 or so clones, with about 93% as singletons. The sequenced sample consisted of PBMCs. These receptors were collected from a man in his forties or fifties with head and neck cancer.

This sequence joins TRBV27 and TRBJ1-1, with 7 nucleotides matching TRBD1. The CDR3 runs 14 residues. Germline assignment: CDR1 MNHEY and CDR2 SMNVEV (reference sequence). V shed 4 bases, J shed 7 bases, and the junction held 9 bases outside the gene matches. The CDR3 region is CASSSRDSRLEAFF. CDR3 in DNA: TGTGCCAGCAGTTCCCGGGACAGTCGTCTTGAAGCTTTCTTT.

The chain is built from TRBV6-1 and TRBJ2-7; tentative D call: TRBD1 (5 bases). This CDR3 region has 15 residues. Germline V gene data show CDR1 as MNHNS and CDR2 as SASEGT. Trimming shortened V by 3 bases and J by 3 bases, and 15 bases separated the two germline ends. As DNA, the CDR3 is TGTGCCAGCAGTGAGGCAGGGTGGCTCAACTACGAGCAGTACTTC. Its translation: CASSEAGWLNYEQYF.

The chain couples TRBV6-5 to TRBJ2-7, with D hard to call. Trimming removed 5 bases from V and 3 bases from J, with 17 bases in between. Germline CDR1 and CDR2: MNHEY and SVGAGI. This CDR3 has 15 residues. The DNA of the CDR3 is TGTGCCAGCAGTCCCCGGTCATCCATAAGCTACGAGCAGTACTTC. Its protein product is CASSPRSSISYEQYF.

The rearrangement links TRBV6-5 to TRBJ1-1; D unresolved. This CDR3 region has 14 residues. Trimming left V 6 bases short and J 2 bases short, with 13 bases between. The germline V gene encodes CDR1 MNHEY and CDR2 SVGAGI. CDR3 sequence: CASRSEWGNTEAFF. The CDR3 nucleotides are TGTGCCAGCAGATCCGAGTGGGGTAACACTGAAGCTTTCTTT.

In this sample, this clone turned up a few times. This chain joins TRBV28 and TRBJ1-1, with 7 bases that match TRBD1. CDR1 and CDR2 (germline): MDHEN, SYDVKM. V lost 11 bases to trimming and J lost 6 bases; unmatched junction nucleotides: 15. The CDR3 is 14 amino acids. CDR3 nucleotide sequence: TGTGCCGGAACTCGGACAGGCTTAACTTCTGAAGCTTTCTTT. It is translated as CAGTRTGLTSEAFF. The complete variable domain, with remaining parts taken from reference TRBV28 and TRBJ1-1, reads DVKVTQSSRYLVKRTGEKVFLECVQDMDHENMFWYRQDPGLGLRLIYFSYDVKMKEKGDIPEGYSVSREKKERFSLILESASTNQTSMYLCAGTRTGLTSEAFFGQGTRLTVV.

The chain has TRBV25-1 and TRBJ1-6, with a possible D match to TRBD1 (6 bases). The CDR3 covers 15 residues. Per germline, CDR1 MGHDK and CDR2 SYGVNS. V lost 7 bases and J 5 bases, leaving 15 bases between the germline ends. This CDR3 is CASTGHPMDNSPLHF. DNA for the CDR3: TGTGCCAGCACGGGACACCCTATGGATAATTCACCCCTCCACTTT.

This clone was counted a single time. J is TRBJ2-1 and V is TRBV6-2 or TRBV6-3, with 8 positions matching TRBD1. The germline gives CDR1 MNHEY, CDR2 SVGEGT. V lost 5 bases and J lost 5; bases outside the gene matches: 8. The CDR3 consists of 15 residues. CDR3 loop: CASSPQGVPNNEQFF. The CDR3, as DNA: TGTGCCAGCAGTCCACAGGGGGTTCCGAACAATGAGCAGTTCTTC.

The V gene is TRBV5-1, the J gene TRBJ1-1; no firm D call. V was clipped by 0 bases and J by 5 bases, with 8 bases between them. The CDR3 covers 13 residues. Germline V lookup: CDR1 SGHRS, CDR2 YFSETQ. CDR3 sequence reads: CASSLDLGTEAFF. The CDR3 DNA is TGCGCCAGCAGCTTGGACCTGGGAACTGAAGCTTTCTTT. Looking up the rest from reference TRBV5-1 and TRBJ1-1 gives the full variable domain: KAGVTQTPRYLIKTRGQQVTLSCSPISGHRSVSWYQQTPGQGLQFLFEYFSETQRNKGNFPGRFSGRQFSNSRSEMNVSTLELGDSALYLCASSLDLGTEAFFGQGTRLTVV.

V is TRBV19 and J is TRBJ1-2, with a possible D match to TRBD1 (5 bases). Germline lookup yields CDR1 LNHDA and CDR2 SQIVND (reference sequence). Trimming pared 4 bases from V and 7 bases from J, leaving 10 bases between. The CDR3 is 12 residues long. The CDR3 reads CASSTGTGGYTF. CDR3 nucleotide sequence: TGTGCCAGTAGTACCGGGACCGGTGGCTACACCTTC.

The chain employs TRBV7-2 and TRBJ2-5, with 7 bases that match TRBD1. The CDR3 has 16 amino acids. Trimming at V came to 4 bases and at J to 4 bases, leaving 12 bases not matched to a gene. Looked up from germline, CDR1 is SGHTA and CDR2 is FQGNSA. The CDR3, as DNA: TGTGCCAGCAGCTGGTCTTCGACAGGGATAGGAGAGACCCAGTACTTC. It yields the protein CASSWSSTGIGETQYF.

By sample share, this clone is medium-sized. The chain combines TRBV11-3 with TRBJ2-1, with D possibly TRBD2 on 6 matching bases. Germline values: CDR1 SGHNT, CDR2 YENEEA. The CDR3 totals 17 residues. Trimming pared 1 base from V and 5 bases from J, leaving 18 bases between. DNA of the CDR3: TGTGCCAGCAGCTTAGTTAGCGGATTGTCCTTTAACAATGAGCAGTTCTTC. As protein: CASSLVSGLSFNNEQFF. Looking up the rest from reference TRBV11-3 and TRBJ2-1 gives the full variable domain: EAGVVQSPRYKIIEKKQPVAFWCNPISGHNTLYWYLQNLGQGPELLIRYENEEAVDDSQLPKDRFSAERLKGVDSTLKIQPAELGDSAVYLCASSLVSGLSFNNEQFFGPGTRLTVL.

The chain carries TRBV4-3 and TRBJ2-2, with 7 bases that match TRBD1. The V segment lost 0 bases and the J segment 1 base; nucleotides outside the gene matches: 5. The germline V gene has CDR1 LGHNA and CDR2 YSLEER. The CDR3 length is 17 residues. The CDR3 DNA follows: TGCGCCAGCAGCCAAGATTTGGACAGGAGGAACACCGGGGAGCTGTTTTTT. This translates into CASSQDLDRRNTGELFF.

The chain has TRBV4-1 and TRBJ1-1; 10 nucleotides align to TRBD1. CDR1 and CDR2 (germline): MGHRA, YSYEKL. The CDR3 consists of 15 residues. The ends lost 6 bases at V and 4 bases at J; junction bases unmatched: 8. The CDR3 nucleotides are TGCGCCAGCAGGAGACAGGGGGCGAGAATCACTGAAGCTTTCTTT. Translating it yields CASRRQGARITEAFF.

The gene calls are TRBV6-1 and TRBJ2-7; a weak D match, TRBD2 (6 bases). This CDR3 is 13 amino acids long. Per germline, CDR1 MNHNS and CDR2 SASEGT. V was pared by 1 base and J by 3 bases, with 7 bases between. CDR3 in amino acids: CASSEVGGYEQYF. The CDR3 DNA follows: TGTGCCAGCAGTGAAGTCGGGGGCTACGAGCAGTACTTC.

The genes are TRBV28 and TRBJ2-1; D is possibly TRBD2 (6 bases). This CDR3 spans 15 amino acids. CDR1 is MDHEN and CDR2 is SYDVKM in the germline V gene. V was trimmed by 3 bases and J by 7 bases, leaving 16 bases between them. In nucleotides, the CDR3 is TGTGCCAGCAGTTTGGGGGGAGGAACAAGAAATGAGCAGTTCTTC. Encoded protein: CASSLGGGTRNEQFF.

This clone occurred once. The V call is TRBV7-3, the J call TRBJ1-2; 7 bases align to TRBD1. This CDR3 contains 16 residues. The germline CDR1 and CDR2 sequences are SGHTA and FQGTGA. The V and J ends lost 4 bases and 7 bases, in that order; junction bases with no gene match: 15. CDR3 sequence (DNA): TGTGCCAGCAGCTCACTTGAAGGGGGCGCAGGAGGTGGCTACACCTTC. Amino acid sequence: CASSSLEGGAGGGYTF.

In regard to this clone: At the DNA level, this CDR3 is encoded by other sequences in the same sample as well. The chain joins TRBV9 to TRBJ2-3; D uncertain. Germline values: CDR1 SGDLS, CDR2 YYNGEE. This CDR3 has 13 amino acids. Trimming pared 0 bases from V and 1 base from J, leaving 3 bases between. The CDR3 spells CASSVGGTDTQYF. The CDR3 DNA reads as TGTGCCAGCAGCGTAGGTGGCACAGATACGCAGTATTTT.

CDR3 region: CAWSRQGARETQYF. As DNA, the CDR3 is TGTGCCTGGAGTAGGCAGGGGGCGCGGGAGACCCAGTACTTC. V is TRBV30 and J is TRBJ2-5; 8 bases fit TRBD1. CDR3 size: 14 residues. Germline values: CDR1 GTSNPN, CDR2 SVGIG (reference sequence). V was clipped by 2 bases and J by 5 bases; unmatched bases: 7.

CDR3 coding DNA: TGTGCCAGCAGCCCAGGCAGGGGGATCTACTATGGCTACACCTTC. As protein: CASSPGRGIYYGYTF. V and J are TRBV14 and TRBJ1-2, with 7 bases aligning to TRBD1. The germline CDR1 and CDR2 sequences are SGHDN and FVKESK. Losses at the gene ends were 4 bases for V and 3 bases for J; bases not matched to a gene: 8. The CDR3 loop spans 15 amino acids.

This chain links TRBV19 with TRBJ2-1; unclear D gene. Germline V lookup: CDR1 LNHDA, CDR2 SQIVND (reference sequence). The length of the CDR3 is 12 residues. V lost 8 bases to trimming and J lost 4 bases, with 9 bases between them. The CDR3 is CASSRIYNEQFF. CDR3 nucleotides: TGTGCCAGTTCTAGGATATACAATGAGCAGTTCTTC.

The chain links TRBV7-2 to TRBJ2-5; no definite D call. Germline assignment: CDR1 SGHTA and CDR2 FQGNSA. V lost 1 base and J 5 bases, leaving 8 bases between the germline ends. This CDR3 is built from 13 residues. CDR3 sequence reads: CASSLGAVETQYF. CDR3 in DNA: TGTGCCAGCAGCTTAGGAGCAGTTGAGACCCAGTACTTC.

This clone has just a few counts. This rearrangement joins TRBV7-3 to TRBJ1-1; 8 positions agree with TRBD1. Germline CDR1 reads SGHTA; CDR2 reads FQGTGA. V lost 5 bases and J lost 1; bases outside the gene matches: 6. This CDR3 has 15 residues. DNA for the CDR3: TGTGCCAGCAGCAAAGGACAGGGAACGAACACTGAAGCTTTCTTT. Protein sequence: CASSKGQGTNTEAFF.

The J gene is TRBJ2-7, the V gene TRBV13; D remains ambiguous. The CDR3 has 15 residues. Germline CDR1 is PRHDT and CDR2 is FYEKMQ (reference sequence). V was cut by 1 base and J by 2 bases, with 12 bases left in between. The CDR3, as DNA: TGTGCCAGCAGCTTAGCACAGAAGCGCCCCTACGAGCAGTACTTC. Translated: CASSLAQKRPYEQYF.

The gene calls are TRBV6-4 and TRBJ2-1; D is uncertain. This CDR3 region has 13 residues. The germline V and J ends were trimmed by 2 bases and 7 bases, with 9 bases remaining between them. Germline V gene sequence: CDR1 MRHNA, CDR2 SNTAGT. The chain's CDR3 is CASSDQAGNEQFF. The DNA for the CDR3 is TGTGCCAGCAGTGACCAGGCCGGGAATGAGCAGTTCTTC.

CDR3 residues: CASSRTYEQYF. CDR3 nucleotide sequence: TGTGCCAGCAGCCGAACCTACGAGCAGTACTTC. The chain uses TRBV2 and TRBJ2-7, with D unresolved. Trimming removed 6 bases at V and 2 bases at J, with 5 bases between. Germline lookup yields CDR1 SNHLY and CDR2 FYNNEI. This CDR3 has 11 residues.

The CDR3, as DNA: TGTGCCAGCAGCCGTAAGCTAGCAACTAATGAAAAACTGTTTTTT. Translated, it gives CASSRKLATNEKLFF. V usage is TRBV6-5 and J usage is TRBJ1-4; D is unclear. Deletions cut 6 bases from V and 0 bases from J, with 11 bases between. This CDR3 has 15 residues. CDR1 is MNHEY, CDR2 SVGAGI, per germline.

This rearrangement joins TRBV11-2 to TRBJ1-5; the D is unclear. The germline gives CDR1 SGHAT, CDR2 FQNNGV. Between the trimmed V and J ends, which lost 5 bases and 5 bases, there was a span of 10 bases. This CDR3 has 13 amino acids. CDR3 nucleotide sequence: TGTGCCAGCAGCCCCGACCCCGATCAGCCCCAGCATTTT. This codes for CASSPDPDQPQHF. Looking up the rest from reference TRBV11-2 and TRBJ1-5 gives the full variable domain: EAGVAQSPRYKIIEKRQSVAFWCNPISGHATLYWYQQILGQGPKLLIQFQNNGVVDDSQLPKDRFSAERLKGVDSTLKIQPAKLEDSAVYLCASSPDPDQPQHFGDGTRLSIL.

This clone showed up just once. DNA for the CDR3: TGTGCCACCAGTGAGGGCAATCAGCCCCAGCATTTT. This codes for CATSEGNQPQHF. This rearrangement joins TRBV24-1 to TRBJ1-5, with D uncertain. V was shortened by 4 bases and J by 2 bases, with 2 bases between the two germline ends. Germline values: CDR1 KGHDR, CDR2 SFDVKD. The CDR3 has 12 residues.

The chain is built from TRBV14 and TRBJ1-2; the D gene is possibly TRBD1 (5 bases). V was pared by 8 bases and J by 2 bases, with 15 bases between. CDR3 length: 14 amino acids. The germline CDR1 and CDR2 sequences are SGHDN and FVKESK. CDR3 loop: CASLKRQGNYGYTF. CDR3 sequence (DNA): TGTGCCAGCTTAAAAAGGCAGGGCAACTATGGCTACACCTTC.

This chain connects TRBV30 to TRBJ1-3; 7 bases align to TRBD1. Germline V gene sequence: CDR1 GTSNPN, CDR2 SVGIG (reference sequence). The length of the CDR3 is 14 residues. V lost 1 base to trimming and J lost 4 bases; unmatched junction nucleotides: 4. The CDR3 DNA is TGTGCCTGGAGTGAGGGGGCGTTAGGAAACACCATATATTTT. Its translation is CAWSEGALGNTIYF.